The 9 T cell receptor beta chains below all came from one sample that was sequenced in a study of blood T cell repertoires in COVID-19. This table comes from immunoSEQ multiplex PCR, and its TCRdb copy is limited to in-frame clones, with some not included. The sample has some 41,000 clones, about 81% seen once. The sequenced sample consisted of peripheral blood. These receptors all stem from a man aged 40-49 years with active or convalescent COVID-19.

The chain recombines TRBV7-2 with TRBJ2-6; TRBD2 aligns across 8 bases. CDR3 length equals 15 residues. J gave up 1 base and V 7 bases, and 3 bases lay outside the gene matches. CDR1 is SGHTA, CDR2 FQGNSA, per germline. The CDR3, as DNA: TGTGCCAGCAACCGGGGGGGATCTGGGGCCAACGTCCTGACTTTC. This sequence encodes CASNRGGSGANVLTF.

V usage is TRBV4-1 and J usage is TRBJ2-6, with 12 bases matching TRBD2. The V gene end was trimmed by 2 bases and the J gene end by 13 bases; junction bases not matched to a gene: 21. The CDR3 has 20 residues. Germline CDR1 MGHRA, CDR2 YSYEKL. The CDR3 here is CASSQYSERLAGAGDQVLTF. For the CDR3, the DNA is TGCGCCAGCAGCCAATACTCTGAGAGACTAGCGGGGGCCGGAGATCAGGTCCTGACTTTC.

This chain uses TRBV29-1 with TRBJ1-1; possibly TRBD1 for D (5 bases). V was clipped by 1 base and J by 1 base, with 13 bases between them. The CDR3 covers 15 residues. CDR1 and CDR2 from the germline V gene are SQVTM and ANQGSEA. CDR3 region: CSVEVMDIRNTEAFF. In DNA, the CDR3 is TGCAGCGTTGAAGTAATGGACATCAGGAACACTGAAGCTTTCTTT.

The J gene is TRBJ2-1, the V gene TRBV28, with a possible D match to TRBD1 (6 bases). Germline V lookup: CDR1 MDHEN, CDR2 SYDVKM. The ends were cut back, 5 bases at V and 9 bases at J, with 23 bases in the middle. This CDR3 is 16 amino acids long. The CDR3 region is CASSPQWRPTRGEQFF. CDR3 DNA: TGTGCCAGCAGTCCCCAGTGGCGGCCCACCAGGGGTGAGCAGTTCTTC. The entire variable domain, with the rest obtained from reference TRBV28 and TRBJ2-1, is as follows: DVKVTQSSRYLVKRTGEKVFLECVQDMDHENMFWYRQDPGLGLRLIYFSYDVKMKEKGDIPEGYSVSREKKERFSLILESASTNQTSMYLCASSPQWRPTRGEQFFGPGTRLTVL.

The rearrangement links TRBV5-4 to TRBJ1-1; D is perhaps TRBD1 (5 bases). Looked up from germline, CDR1 is SGHNT and CDR2 is YYREEE (reference sequence). V lost 1 base, J lost 7 bases, and 14 bases lay in between. The CDR3 totals 14 residues. The CDR3 is CASSLSGSNLEAFF. Written as DNA, the CDR3 is TGTGCCAGCAGCTTGTCAGGGTCAAACCTTGAAGCTTTCTTT.

V is TRBV3-1 (or the pseudogene TRBV3-2) and J is TRBJ1-3; D gene ambiguous. The V end was cut by 1 base, the J end by 2 bases, with 6 bases between. CDR3 length equals 14 residues. Germline V gene data show CDR1 as LGHDT and CDR2 as YNNKEL (reference sequence). The DNA of the CDR3 is TGTGCCAGCAGCCAAGGGCAGACTGGAAACACCATATATTTT. This translates into CASSQGQTGNTIYF.

The J gene is TRBJ1-1, the V gene TRBV9; no definite D call. The V end was cut by 4 bases, the J end by 2 bases, with 6 bases between. Per germline, CDR1 SGDLS and CDR2 YYNGEE. CDR3 length: 12 residues. The CDR3 is CASSLGNTEAFF. DNA for the CDR3: TGTGCCAGCAGCCTCGGTAACACTGAAGCTTTCTTT.

This clone was seen a handful of times. The gene calls are TRBV9 and TRBJ1-6; D gene uncertain. CDR1 SGDLS and CDR2 YYNGEE come from the germline V gene. V was pared by 0 bases and J by 6 bases, with 7 bases between. The CDR3 sequence is 14 residues long. This chain's CDR3 is CASSVDPGNSPLHF. DNA of the CDR3: TGTGCCAGCAGCGTAGACCCGGGTAATTCACCCCTCCACTTT.

The chain uses TRBV29-1 and TRBJ2-3, with D uncertain. Germline CDR1 reads SQVTM; CDR2 reads ANQGSEA. The V gene lost 6 bases and the J gene lost 2 bases, with 9 bases spanning the gap. This CDR3 region has 12 residues. Written as DNA, the CDR3 is TGCAGCGTCCAGGATGACACAGATACGCAGTATTTT. It specifies CSVQDDTDTQYF.